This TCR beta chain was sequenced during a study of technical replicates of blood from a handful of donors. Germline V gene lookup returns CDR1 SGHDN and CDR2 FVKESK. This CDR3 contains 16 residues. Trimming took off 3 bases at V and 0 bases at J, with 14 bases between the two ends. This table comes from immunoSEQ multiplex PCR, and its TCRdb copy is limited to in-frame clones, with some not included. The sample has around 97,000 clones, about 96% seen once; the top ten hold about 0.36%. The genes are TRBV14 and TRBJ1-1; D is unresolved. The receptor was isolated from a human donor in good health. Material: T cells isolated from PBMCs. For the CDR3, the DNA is TGTGCCAGCAGCCACCCCTTGGGGAGCTTGAACACTGAAGCTTTCTTT. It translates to CASSHPLGSLNTEAFF.